This T cell receptor (beta chain) originates from a study of T-cell memory formation after mild COVID-19 (dated by TCRdb to about 2021). Study-level background: Most TCR sequence clusters were specific to one of the two donors. T-cell clones expanding and contracting after mild COVID-19 in two donors were tracked by longitudinal TCRalpha and TCRbeta repertoire sequencing. Two young, previously healthy adult volunteers made up the cohort, one male and one female.

This clonotype has a count of ten or more. Its target antigen remains unknown. One base away there is no much larger clone; base qualities are not given. Ficoll-Paque density gradient centrifugation was used to isolate PBMCs. Taken from cysteine to phenylalanine, the CDR3 has 10 residues. Only the CDR3 portion is preserved as DNA: 30 bases, with reading frame beginning at the first base. The V end loses 4 bases and the J end loses 5 bases, and a stretch of 5 bases separates them. Sequences SQVTM (CDR1) and ANQGSEA (CDR2) are obtained from the germline V gene. Sequencing instrument: Illumina NovaSeq 6000. TCRalpha and TCRbeta cDNA libraries were built by 5'RACE with constant-segment primers, adding sample barcodes and unique molecular identifiers. RNA was extracted from every sample with Trizol reagent. The libraries were amplified in two PCR steps, and the second step added a second sample barcode and Illumina TruSeq adapters. The libraries were sequenced on an Illumina NovaSeq using 2 x 150 bp paired-end reads. On the authors' methods: With migec v1.2.7, reads were demultiplexed and then collapsed into UMI-guided consensus sequences. Using mixcr v2.1.11, the UMI consensuses were aligned to TRA and TRB V and J templates and assembled into clonotypes. A clonotype was counted as expanded or contracted only when both edgeR and NoisET called the clonotype significant, with the noise models trained on biological replicates. For edgeR calls, a false discovery rate-adjusted p below 0.01 and a log2 fold-change threshold of 1 were applied. As an exploratory analysis of dynamics, max-normalized trajectories of the 1000 most abundant clonotypes were examined with PCA combined with hierarchical clustering. The CD4 or CD8 phenotype of responding clones was assigned using the separately sequenced CD4+ and CD8+ repertoires. TCRdb applied fastp at Q25 and MiXCR to the public reads, then kept only in-frame beta chains. Each CDR3 protein appears once, grouped with its most common genes and DNA. In this record, the V and J calls reflect TCRdb's handling and not the investigators' own analysis. This sample holds some 450,000 distinct CDR3 sequences; about 19% were observed only once. Roughly 8% of the sample is taken by the ten largest.

The paper as a whole reports these results and caveats: SARS-CoV-2 specificity of the second-wave clones peaking on day 37 was not confirmed. The study covered only a couple of mild cases, and larger cohorts including severe cases with pre-infection samples were considered necessary. Contracting CD4+ clones turned up mainly in the CM and EM memory subsets, whereas EMRA was where CD8+ clones were enriched. Balanced CD4/CD8 phenotypes were observed for clones contracting from day 15 to 85, whereas a bias towards CD4+ was observed for a second wave of clones expanding from day 15 to 37. Some responding clones were detected in pre-infection memory, suggesting pre-existing cross-reactive memory T cells joined the SARS-CoV-2 response.

The specimen was PBMCs or a T cell subset sorted from them (not recorded which). The V gene is TRBV29-1 and the J gene is TRBJ1-1; the D gene lacks a confident call. The TCR sequence derives from an adult woman who had mild COVID-19 (a few samples of this study predate the infection). The sample titles of this study are shuffled in the database, so cell type and time point are left out; the donor was told from shared clones. The CDR3 loop reads CSVVLTEAFF. The nucleotides are TGCAGCGTTGTTTTGACTGAAGCTTTCTTT.